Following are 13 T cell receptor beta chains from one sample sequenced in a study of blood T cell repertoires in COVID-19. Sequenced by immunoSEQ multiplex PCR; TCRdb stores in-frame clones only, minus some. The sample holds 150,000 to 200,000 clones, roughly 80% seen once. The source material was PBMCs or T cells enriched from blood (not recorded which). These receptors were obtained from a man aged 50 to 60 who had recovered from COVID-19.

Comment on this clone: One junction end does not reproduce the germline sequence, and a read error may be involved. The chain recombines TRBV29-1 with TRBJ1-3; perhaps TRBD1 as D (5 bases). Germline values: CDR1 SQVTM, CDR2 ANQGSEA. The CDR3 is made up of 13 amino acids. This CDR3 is CSGEDSSGNTIYF. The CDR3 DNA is TGCAGCGGTGAAGACAGCTCTGGAAACACCATATATTTT.

The CDR3 sequence: CASGSLWTETGELFF. The CDR3 DNA reads TGTGCCAGCGGATCCCTCTGGACAGAGACCGGGGAGCTGTTTTTT. This chain connects TRBV6-5 to TRBJ2-2, with D perhaps TRBD1 (6 bases). CDR3 length: 15 amino acids. V was trimmed by 8 bases and J by 5 bases, leaving 18 bases between them. Germline V lookup: CDR1 MNHEY, CDR2 SVGAGI.

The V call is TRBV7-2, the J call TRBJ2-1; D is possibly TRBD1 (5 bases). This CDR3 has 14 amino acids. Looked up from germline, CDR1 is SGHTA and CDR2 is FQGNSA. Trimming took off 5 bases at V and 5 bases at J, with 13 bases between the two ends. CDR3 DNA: TGTGCCAGCAGCCCACAGACAGTTAACAATGAGCAGTTCTTC. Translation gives CASSPQTVNNEQFF.

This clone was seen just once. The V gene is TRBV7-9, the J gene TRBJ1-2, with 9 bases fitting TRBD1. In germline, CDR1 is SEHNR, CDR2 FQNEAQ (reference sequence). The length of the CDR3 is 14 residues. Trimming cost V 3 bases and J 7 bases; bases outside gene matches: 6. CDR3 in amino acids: CASSFRQGDVGYTF. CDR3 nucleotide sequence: TGTGCCAGCAGCTTTCGACAGGGGGATGTTGGCTACACCTTC.

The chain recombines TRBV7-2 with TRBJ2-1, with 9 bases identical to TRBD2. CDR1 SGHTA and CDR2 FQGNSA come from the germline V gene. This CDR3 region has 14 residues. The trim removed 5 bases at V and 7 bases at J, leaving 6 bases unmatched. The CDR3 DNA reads TGTGCCAGCAGCCCCGGACTAGCGAGAAATGAGCAGTTCTTC. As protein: CASSPGLARNEQFF.

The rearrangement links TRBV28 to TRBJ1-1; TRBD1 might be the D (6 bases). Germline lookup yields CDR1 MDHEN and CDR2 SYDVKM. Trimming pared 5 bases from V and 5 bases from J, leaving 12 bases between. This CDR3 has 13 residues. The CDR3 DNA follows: TGTGCCAGCAGTAGGGGGGGGCGGACTGAAGCTTTCTTT. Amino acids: CASSRGGRTEAFF.

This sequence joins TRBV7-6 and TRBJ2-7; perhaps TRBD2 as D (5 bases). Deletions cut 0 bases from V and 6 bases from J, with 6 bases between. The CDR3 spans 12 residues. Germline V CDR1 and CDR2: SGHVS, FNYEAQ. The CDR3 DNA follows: TGTGCCAGCAGCTTAGCTGCGGGCGAGCAGTACTTC. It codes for CASSLAAGEQYF. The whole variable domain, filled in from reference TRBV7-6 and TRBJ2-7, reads GAGVSQSPRYKVTKRGQDVALRCDPISGHVSLYWYRQALGQGPEFLTYFNYEAQQDKSGLPNDRFSAERPEGSISTLTIQRTEQRDSAMYRCASSLAAGEQYFGPGTRLTVT.

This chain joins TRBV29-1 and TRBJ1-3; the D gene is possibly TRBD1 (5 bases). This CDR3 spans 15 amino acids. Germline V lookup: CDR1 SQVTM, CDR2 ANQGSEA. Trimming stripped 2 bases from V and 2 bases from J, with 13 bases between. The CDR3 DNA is TGCAGCGTTGAAACTGGTCAGGGAACTGGAAACACCATATATTTT. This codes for CSVETGQGTGNTIYF.

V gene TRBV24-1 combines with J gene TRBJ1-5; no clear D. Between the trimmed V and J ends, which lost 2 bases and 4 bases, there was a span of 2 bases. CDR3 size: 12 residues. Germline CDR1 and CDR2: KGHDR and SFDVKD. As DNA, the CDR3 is TGTGCCACCAGTGATTCAAATCAGCCCCAGCATTTT. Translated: CATSDSNQPQHF.

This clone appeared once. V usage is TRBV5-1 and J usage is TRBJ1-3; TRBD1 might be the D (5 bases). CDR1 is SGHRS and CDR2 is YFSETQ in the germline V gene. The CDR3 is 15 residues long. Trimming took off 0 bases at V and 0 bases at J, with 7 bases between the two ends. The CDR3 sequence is CASSLGQSSGNTIYF. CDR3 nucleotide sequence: TGCGCCAGCAGCTTGGGACAGAGCTCTGGAAACACCATATATTTT.

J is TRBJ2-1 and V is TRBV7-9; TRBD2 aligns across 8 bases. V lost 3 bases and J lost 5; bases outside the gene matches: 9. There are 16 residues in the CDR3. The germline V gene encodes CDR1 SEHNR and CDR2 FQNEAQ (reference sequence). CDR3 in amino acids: CASSFPRRGADNEQFF. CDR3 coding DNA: TGTGCCAGCAGCTTCCCCCGGCGGGGGGCCGACAATGAGCAGTTCTTC.

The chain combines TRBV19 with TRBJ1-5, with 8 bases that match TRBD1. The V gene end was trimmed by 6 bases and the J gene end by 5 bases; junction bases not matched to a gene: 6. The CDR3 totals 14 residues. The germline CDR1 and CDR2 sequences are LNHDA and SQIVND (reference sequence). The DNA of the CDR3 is TGTGCCAGTAGGACAAACAGGGGGGATCAGCCCCAGCATTTT. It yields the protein CASRTNRGDQPQHF.

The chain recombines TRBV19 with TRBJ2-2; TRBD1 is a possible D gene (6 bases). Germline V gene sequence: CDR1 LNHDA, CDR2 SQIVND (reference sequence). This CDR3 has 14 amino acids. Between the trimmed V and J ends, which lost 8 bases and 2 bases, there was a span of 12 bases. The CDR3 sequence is CASRPGANTGELFF. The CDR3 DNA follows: TGTGCCAGTCGGCCAGGGGCCAACACCGGGGAGCTGTTTTTT.